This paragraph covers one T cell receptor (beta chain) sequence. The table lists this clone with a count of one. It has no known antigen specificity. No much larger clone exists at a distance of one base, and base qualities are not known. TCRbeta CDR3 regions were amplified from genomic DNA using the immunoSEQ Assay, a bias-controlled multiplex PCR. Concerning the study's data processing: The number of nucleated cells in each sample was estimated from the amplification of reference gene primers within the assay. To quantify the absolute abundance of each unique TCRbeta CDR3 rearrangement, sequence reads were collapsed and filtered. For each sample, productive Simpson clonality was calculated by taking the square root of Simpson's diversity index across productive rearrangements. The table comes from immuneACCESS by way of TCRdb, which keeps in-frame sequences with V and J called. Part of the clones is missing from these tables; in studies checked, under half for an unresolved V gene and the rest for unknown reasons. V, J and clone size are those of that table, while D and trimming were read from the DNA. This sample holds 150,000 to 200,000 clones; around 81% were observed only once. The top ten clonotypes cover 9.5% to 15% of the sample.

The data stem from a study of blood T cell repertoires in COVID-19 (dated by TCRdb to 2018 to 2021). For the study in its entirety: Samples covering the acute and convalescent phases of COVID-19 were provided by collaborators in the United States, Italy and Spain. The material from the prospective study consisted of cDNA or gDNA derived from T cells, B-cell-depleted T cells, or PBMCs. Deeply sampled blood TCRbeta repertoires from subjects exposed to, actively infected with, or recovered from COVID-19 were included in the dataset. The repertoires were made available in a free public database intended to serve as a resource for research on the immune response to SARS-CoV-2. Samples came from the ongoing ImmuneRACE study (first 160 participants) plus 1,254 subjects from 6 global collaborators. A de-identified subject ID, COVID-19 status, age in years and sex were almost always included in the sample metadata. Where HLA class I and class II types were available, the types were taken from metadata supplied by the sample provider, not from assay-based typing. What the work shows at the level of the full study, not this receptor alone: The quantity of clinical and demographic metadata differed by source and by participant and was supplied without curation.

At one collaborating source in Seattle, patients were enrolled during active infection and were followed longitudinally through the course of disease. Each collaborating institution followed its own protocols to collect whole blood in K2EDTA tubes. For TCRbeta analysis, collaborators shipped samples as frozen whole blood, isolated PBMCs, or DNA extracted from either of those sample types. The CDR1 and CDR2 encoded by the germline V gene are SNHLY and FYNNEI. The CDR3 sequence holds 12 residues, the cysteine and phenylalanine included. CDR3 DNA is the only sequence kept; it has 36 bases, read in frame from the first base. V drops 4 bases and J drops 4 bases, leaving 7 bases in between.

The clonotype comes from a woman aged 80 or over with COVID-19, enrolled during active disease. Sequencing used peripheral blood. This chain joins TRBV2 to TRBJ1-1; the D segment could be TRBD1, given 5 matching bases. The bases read TGTGCCAGCAGTGTCGGGGGCACTGAAGCTTTCTTT. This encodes CASSVGGTEAFF.